This TCR beta chain is drawn from a study of cytomegalovirus exposure and HLA in healthy donors. This clone was recorded a few times. The study ran its PCR with 60 Vbeta and 13 Jbeta primers. Clones were read by immunoSEQ multiplex PCR, and TCRdb kept only the in-frame ones, dropping some. Of roughly 150,000 clones listed, approximately 80% are singletons. V lost 4 bases, J lost 2 bases, and 9 bases stayed unmatched. Germline V gene data show CDR1 as MNHNS and CDR2 as SASEGT. This CDR3 contains 18 residues. The chain has TRBV6-1 and TRBJ2-3, with 13 positions matching TRBD2. Sequencing used PBMCs. The sequence derives from a boy aged 2-9 years in good health and CMV-seronegative. CDR3 in amino acids: CASSGGGTSGIYTDTQYF. DNA for the CDR3: TGTGCCAGCAGTGGAGGCGGGACTAGCGGGATATACACAGATACGCAGTATTTT.